A single T cell receptor beta chain is shown here with its context. The data were taken from a study of control samples from healthy donors and cancer patients. V gave up 8 bases and J gave up 4 bases, with 20 bases separating them. The CDR3 length is 15 residues. Per the germline V gene, CDR1 is MGHDK and CDR2 is SYGVNS. Assay: immunoSEQ multiplex PCR; the TCRdb copy retains only in-frame clones and omits some. There are approximately 120,000 clones in the sample; around 90% occur only once, and less than 9.5% lies in the top ten. Sequencing was performed on blood. The chain has TRBV25-1 and TRBJ1-2, with D maybe TRBD1 (6 bases). This receptor was obtained from a man aged 35 to 55 in good health. The CDR3 here is CASHSQRGSPYGYTF. CDR3 DNA sequence: TGTGCCAGCCACTCCCAGAGGGGGTCTCCCTATGGCTACACCTTC.